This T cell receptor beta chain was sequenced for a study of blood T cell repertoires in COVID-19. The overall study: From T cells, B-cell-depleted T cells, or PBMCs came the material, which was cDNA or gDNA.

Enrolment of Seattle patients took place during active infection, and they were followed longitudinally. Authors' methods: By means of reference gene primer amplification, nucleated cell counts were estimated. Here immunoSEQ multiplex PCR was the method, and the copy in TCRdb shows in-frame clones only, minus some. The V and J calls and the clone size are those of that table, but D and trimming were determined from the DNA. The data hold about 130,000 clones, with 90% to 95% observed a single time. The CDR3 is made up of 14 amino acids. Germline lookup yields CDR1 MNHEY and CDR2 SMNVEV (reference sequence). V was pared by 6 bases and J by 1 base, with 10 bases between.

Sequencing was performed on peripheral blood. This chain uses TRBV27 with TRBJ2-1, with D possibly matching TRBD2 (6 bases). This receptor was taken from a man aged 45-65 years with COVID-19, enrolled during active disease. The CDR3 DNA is TGTGCCAGCAGAGGAGCGGGTTCCTACAATGAGCAGTTCTTC. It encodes CASRGAGSYNEQFF.